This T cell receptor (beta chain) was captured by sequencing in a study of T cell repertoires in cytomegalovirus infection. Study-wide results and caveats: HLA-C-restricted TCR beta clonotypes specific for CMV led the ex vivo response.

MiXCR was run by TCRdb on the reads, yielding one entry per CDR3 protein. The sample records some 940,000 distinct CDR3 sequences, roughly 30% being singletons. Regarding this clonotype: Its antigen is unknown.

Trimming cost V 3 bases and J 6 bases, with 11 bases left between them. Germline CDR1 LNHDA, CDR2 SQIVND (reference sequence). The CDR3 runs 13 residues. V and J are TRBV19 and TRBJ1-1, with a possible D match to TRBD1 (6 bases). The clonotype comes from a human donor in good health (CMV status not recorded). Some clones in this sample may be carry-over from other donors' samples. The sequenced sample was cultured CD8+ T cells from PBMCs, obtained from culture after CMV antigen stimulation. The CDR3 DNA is TGTGCCAGTAGTATCGGGGGCGCGGCTGAAGCTTTCTTT. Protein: CASSIGGAAEAFF.